Listed here is a single T cell receptor beta chain. The antigen is not known. This specimen belongs to a study of PD-1 blockade in classical Hodgkin lymphoma. Overall study: Patients got intravenous nivolumab 3 mg/kg every 2 weeks.

Here immunoSEQ multiplex PCR was the method, and the copy in TCRdb shows in-frame clones only, minus some. This table has several thousand clones, around 80% appearing once. Patients all relapsed after autologous stem cell transplantation, and there was variation in brentuximab vedotin exposure. Study-level points and caveats: When set against healthy donors, newly diagnosed patients were reported to show lower baseline TCR diversity. CD4+ but not CD8+ TCR diversity rose significantly by C4D1.

The germline CDR1 and CDR2 sequences are SGHVS and FNYEAQ. V lost 1 base and J lost 2, with 12 bases in between. The CDR3 is made up of 16 amino acids. The receptor comes from a human donor with classical Hodgkin lymphoma. The sample consisted of peripheral blood mononuclear cells (PBMCs), taken before the second cycle of nivolumab. V and J are TRBV7-6 and TRBJ2-1; D may be TRBD2 (5 bases). The CDR3 loop reads CASSLEGGRPYNEQFF. CDR3 in DNA: TGTGCCAGCAGCTTAGAAGGCGGGCGCCCCTACAATGAGCAGTTCTTC.